This is a list of T cell receptor beta chains from one sample in a study of spatial heterogeneity in lung cancer. TCRdb recomputed calls from the 5' RACE reads with MiXCR, one row per CDR3 protein. Seen here are roughly 82,000 distinct CDR3 sequences, around 13% observed once, and the top ten hold around 4.3%. The specimen was PBMCs, collected at surgery. These receptors all stem from a male donor with early-stage non-small cell lung cancer. CDR3s include the opening cysteine and the closing phenylalanine or tryptophan. The D gene is left open where the match is weak. Size is omitted from some rows. Given values are once, few, many or a class for expanded clones.

d_call,clone_size,v_call,j_call,cdr3_aa,cdr3_nt
TRBD1,few,TRBV7-2,TRBJ2-1,CASSPRTGKNEQFF,TGTGCCAGCAGCCCCCGGACAGGGAAGAATGAGCAGTTCTTC
-,-,TRBV20-1,TRBJ2-7,CSVSDPYEQYF,TGCAGTGTTTCAGACCCCTACGAGCAGTACTTC
TRBD1,many,TRBV6-5,TRBJ1-6,CASSYSSPGGSGSPLHF,TGTGCCAGCAGTTACTCGAGCCCAGGGGGATCGGGTTCACCCCTCCACTTT
-,-,TRBV11-2,TRBJ1-2,CASSLDRTAYGYTF,TGTGCCAGCAGCTTAGATAGGACGGCCTATGGCTACACCTTC
-,few,TRBV6-5,TRBJ2-1,CATISGRLYNEQFF,TGTGCCACCATCAGCGGGCGTCTCTACAATGAGCAGTTCTTC
-,-,TRBV29-1,TRBJ2-1,CSTAEGDSYNEQFF,TGCAGCACCGCCGAGGGGGACTCCTACAATGAGCAGTTCTTC
-,few,TRBV19,TRBJ1-1,CASSRRSTTEAFF,TGTGCCAGTAGTAGGCGGAGCACCACTGAAGCTTTCTTT
TRBD2,-,TRBV28,TRBJ2-1,CASSSVGGGTYSEQFF,TGTGCCAGCAGTTCCGTTGGCGGGGGGACCTACAGTGAGCAGTTCTTC
-,-,TRBV2,TRBJ2-7,CASRSYEQYF,TGTGCCAGCAGGAGCTACGAGCAGTACTTC
-,few,TRBV9,TRBJ1-1,CASSEGTEAEAFF,TGTGCCAGCAGCGAGGGGACGGAGGCTGAAGCTTTCTTT
TRBD1,few,TRBV6-1,TRBJ2-7,CASSPRQGYEQYF,TGTGCCAGCAGTCCCCGACAGGGCTACGAGCAGTACTTC
-,-,TRBV29-1,TRBJ2-7,CSVDRGTGYEQYF,TGCAGCGTTGATCGCGGGACGGGGTACGAGCAGTACTTC
-,many,TRBV29-1,TRBJ2-4,CSVEGTESEYF,TGCAGCGTTGAAGGGACAGAGTCTGAGTACTTC
TRBD1,many,TRBV10-3,TRBJ2-1,CAISESTGWNEQFF,TGTGCCATCAGTGAGTCGACAGGGTGGAATGAGCAGTTCTTC
-,few,TRBV20-1,TRBJ2-3,CSARQGGVVTDTQYF,TGCAGTGCTAGACAAGGGGGGGTTGTGACAGATACGCAGTATTTT
TRBD1,-,TRBV2,TRBJ1-2,CASSLGQGRHGYTF,TGTGCCAGCAGCCTGGGACAGGGGAGGCATGGCTACACCTTC
TRBD1,-,TRBV29-1,TRBJ2-1,CSLAHRGTGDEQFF,TGCAGCCTAGCCCACAGGGGTACAGGGGATGAGCAGTTCTTC
-,many,TRBV5-5,TRBJ1-1,CASSFTRGSGNTEAFF,TGTGCCAGCAGCTTCACAAGGGGCTCTGGGAACACTGAAGCTTTCTTT
TRBD2,many,TRBV5-1,TRBJ2-7,CASSSSGSYDEQYF,TGCGCCAGCAGCTCTAGCGGGAGTTACGACGAGCAGTACTTC
-,many,TRBV12-3/TRBV12-4,TRBJ1-2,CASSLSAEYGYTF,TGTGCCAGCAGCCTCTCGGCAGAGTATGGCTACACCTTC
-,few,TRBV5-1,TRBJ1-1,CASSLTLDTEAFF,TGCGCCAGCAGCTTGACCTTGGACACTGAAGCTTTCTTT
-,many,TRBV7-9,TRBJ1-1,CASSLVAHEAFF,TGTGCCAGCAGCTTAGTTGCCCATGAAGCTTTCTTT
TRBD1,-,TRBV7-6,TRBJ1-1,CASSARGPAEAFF,TGTGCCAGCAGCGCCAGGGGGCCGGCTGAAGCTTTCTTT
TRBD2,-,TRBV29-1,TRBJ2-7,CSVSGRAGEQYF,TGCAGCGTTAGCGGGAGGGCCGGCGAGCAGTACTTC
-,medium-sized,TRBV20-1,TRBJ1-5,CSARGSLGAGQPQHF,TGCAGTGCTAGAGGGTCGTTGGGAGCAGGGCAGCCCCAGCATTTT
TRBD1,-,TRBV20-1,TRBJ2-3,CSARVSIRDRRIDTQYF,TGCAGTGCTAGAGTTTCGATCCGGGACAGGAGGATAGATACGCAGTATTTT
-,many,TRBV2,TRBJ1-4,CASLRGALNEKLFF,TGTGCCAGCCTCCGAGGGGCCCTTAATGAAAAACTGTTTTTT
-,few,TRBV30,TRBJ1-1,CAWSVLQGMNTEAFF,TGTGCCTGGAGTGTACTTCAGGGGATGAACACTGAAGCTTTCTTT
-,-,TRBV2,TRBJ2-4,CASTIRQLKNIQYF,TGTGCCAGCACCATACGACAGCTGAAAAACATTCAGTACTTC
-,-,TRBV24-1,TRBJ2-5,CATSASETQYF,TGTGCCACCAGTGCTTCCGAGACCCAGTACTTC
TRBD2,many,TRBV7-2,TRBJ2-3,CASSLEASGGPSTDTQYF,TGTGCCAGCAGCTTAGAGGCTAGCGGGGGCCCTAGCACAGATACGCAGTATTTT
-,-,TRBV12-3/TRBV12-4,TRBJ1-5,CASSFKRDIQPQHF,TGTGCCAGCAGTTTTAAGCGGGACATTCAGCCCCAGCATTTT
TRBD2,many,TRBV9,TRBJ2-7,CASSVGTAGGEYF,TGTGCCAGCAGCGTAGGAACAGCGGGGGGGGAGTACTTC
-,many,TRBV5-1,TRBJ1-1,CASSSAAANTEAFF,TGCGCCAGCAGCTCGGCGGCTGCGAACACTGAAGCTTTCTTT
-,-,TRBV20-1,TRBJ1-1,CSVSQEAMNTEAFF,TGCAGTGTAAGTCAAGAGGCGATGAACACTGAAGCTTTCTTT
TRBD1,few,TRBV18,TRBJ1-2,CASSPAGQGPHGYTF,TGTGCCAGCTCACCCGCGGGACAGGGTCCCCATGGCTACACCTTC
-,few,TRBV24-1,TRBJ2-2,CATQKDRNTGELFF,TGTGCCACCCAGAAGGACAGGAACACCGGGGAGCTGTTTTTT
-,-,TRBV2,TRBJ2-2,CASSELGNTGELFF,TGTGCCAGCAGTGAGCTGGGAAACACCGGGGAGCTGTTTTTT
TRBD2,few,TRBV2,TRBJ2-4,CASSEGSGRDKNIQYF,TGTGCCAGCAGTGAAGGTAGCGGGAGGGACAAAAACATTCAGTACTTC
TRBD1,-,TRBV7-2,TRBJ2-2,CASSLRTGVDGELFF,TGTGCCAGCAGCCTCAGGACAGGGGTGGACGGGGAGCTGTTTTTT
-,-,TRBV7-9,TRBJ1-6,CASSLQGQDSPLHF,TGTGCCAGCAGCTTACAGGGACAAGACTCACCCCTCCACTTT
-,-,TRBV7-2,TRBJ2-7,CASSTGGGDYEQYF,TGTGCCAGCAGCACCGGCGGAGGGGACTACGAGCAGTACTTC
-,-,TRBV12-3/TRBV12-4,TRBJ2-2,CASTRGGELFF,TGTGCCAGCACCCGAGGCGGGGAGCTGTTTTTT
TRBD1,-,TRBV6-6,TRBJ1-2,CASGDRANYGYTF,TGTGCCAGCGGGGACAGAGCTAACTATGGCTACACCTTC
-,few,TRBV29-1,TRBJ2-5,CSVGTQETQYF,TGCAGCGTCGGGACACAAGAGACCCAGTACTTC
-,-,TRBV29-1,TRBJ2-7,CSGEFEISHEQYF,TGCAGCGGCGAGTTCGAGATTTCCCACGAGCAGTACTTC
-,-,TRBV6-5,TRBJ2-7,CASRGPEWEQYF,TGTGCCAGCAGGGGCCCCGAGTGGGAGCAGTACTTC